The clone carrying this T cell receptor beta chain was detected ten times or more. Its specificity is unknown. The data are from a study of T cell repertoires in cytomegalovirus infection. At the level of the study: Both a matching HLA type and CMV infection were indicated by public TCR beta signatures. Study-wide results and caveats: Dominating the ex vivo response were TCR beta clonotypes that were CMV-specific and HLA-C-restricted.

TCRdb called the reads again in MiXCR, with one record for every CDR3 protein. Of nearly 700,000 distinct CDR3 sequences listed, around a third are singletons. With V trimmed by 5 bases and J by 4 bases, 7 bases remained unmatched. This CDR3 is built from 15 residues. Germline CDR1 SGHTA, CDR2 FQGNSA. The clonotype comes from a human donor in good health (CMV status not recorded). Some clones in this sample may be carry-over from other donors' samples. The specimen was cultured PBMCs, collected from culture after CMV antigen stimulation. The chain couples TRBV7-2 to TRBJ2-2; the match to TRBD2 covers 7 bases. Written as DNA, the CDR3 is TGTGCCAGCAGCCCAAGGCTAGCGGTCACCGGGGAGCTGTTTTTT. Its protein product is CASSPRLAVTGELFF.